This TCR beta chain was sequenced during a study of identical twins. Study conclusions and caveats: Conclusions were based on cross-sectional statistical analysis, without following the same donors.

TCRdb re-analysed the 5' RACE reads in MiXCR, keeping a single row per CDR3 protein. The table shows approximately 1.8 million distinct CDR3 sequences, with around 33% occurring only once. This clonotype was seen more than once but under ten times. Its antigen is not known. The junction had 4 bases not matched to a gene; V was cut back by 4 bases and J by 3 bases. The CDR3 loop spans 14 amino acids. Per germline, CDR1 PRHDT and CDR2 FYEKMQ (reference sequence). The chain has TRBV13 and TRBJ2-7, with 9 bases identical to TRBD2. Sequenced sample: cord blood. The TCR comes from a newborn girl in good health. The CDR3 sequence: CASSSRLAVYEQYF. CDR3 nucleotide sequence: TGTGCCAGCAGCTCCCGACTAGCGGTCTACGAGCAGTACTTC.